Each of the 20 T cell receptor beta chains below was sequenced from the same sample in a study of CD8 T cells in ankylosing spondylitis (dated by TCRdb to 2017 to 2019). The full study reports these points: A TCR beta motif made up of several highly homologous amino acid variants appeared to be characteristic of blood from ankylosing spondylitis patients.

The library relied on 5' RACE. Sequencing instrument: Illumina HiSeq 2500. The raw public reads went through TCRdb reprocessing: fastp at Q25, MiXCR clone calling, in-frame beta chains kept. Each record represents a unique CDR3 protein, reported with the most common genes and DNA among its rows. The sample has approximately 300,000 distinct CDR3 sequences on record, 8% of them singletons. Jointly, the top ten make up 14% to 15% of the sample. No antigen has been assigned to these receptors. The sample consisted of blood, either unsorted or a sorted T cell fraction (not recorded which). Receptors were obtained from a male donor with ankylosing spondylitis.

This clonotype was found a few times. The rearrangement joins TRBV28 to TRBJ1-2; unclear D gene. This CDR3 contains 13 residues. The ends were cut back, 8 bases at V and 4 bases at J, with 14 bases in the middle. The germline gives CDR1 MDHEN, CDR2 SYDVKM. CDR3 residues: CASSAGSVYGYTF. CDR3 coding DNA: TGTGCCAGCTCGGCCGGATCGGTCTATGGCTACACCTTC.

At least ten counts were recorded for this clonotype. This chain links TRBV5-1 with TRBJ2-3, with D maybe TRBD2 (6 bases). Germline V gene lookup returns CDR1 SGHRS and CDR2 YFSETQ. The CDR3 runs to 16 residues. Trimming took off 4 bases at V and 1 base at J, with 16 bases between the two ends. The CDR3 is CASSPEASARTDTQYF. The CDR3 DNA is TGCGCCAGCAGCCCAGAAGCTAGCGCTCGCACAGATACGCAGTATTTT.

This clonotype appeared a few times. This chain joins TRBV15 and TRBJ1-5; tentative D call: TRBD1 (5 bases). Trimming pared 8 bases from V and 5 bases from J, leaving 13 bases between. Germline assignment: CDR1 LNHNV and CDR2 YYDKDF (reference sequence). The CDR3 contains 13 residues. In nucleotides, the CDR3 is TGTGCCACCCGGGACGGGTACCATCAGCCCCAGCATTTT. This codes for CATRDGYHQPQHF.

The chain recombines TRBV15 with TRBJ2-7; 9 bases fit TRBD1. The CDR3 is made up of 18 amino acids. In germline, CDR1 is LNHNV, CDR2 YYDKDF (reference sequence). J lost 4 bases, V lost 2 bases, and 15 bases had no gene match. DNA of the CDR3: TGTGCCACCAGCAGAAGCATCCCGGGACAGGGTTTTGGGTACGAGCAGTACTTC. As protein: CATSRSIPGQGFGYEQYF.

The DNA for the CDR3 is TGCAGTGCTAGAGCGGGGGGATACTACGAGCAGTACTTC. Translated: CSARAGGYYEQYF. The chain employs TRBV20-1 and TRBJ2-7; 7 positions match TRBD2. Germline-derived CDR1 and CDR2 are DFQATT and SNEGSKA (reference sequence). This CDR3 has 13 residues. The ends lost 1 base at V and 3 bases at J; junction bases unmatched: 3.

This clonotype appeared a few times. The chain joins TRBV7-2 to TRBJ2-2; a weak D match, TRBD1 (6 bases). This CDR3 is 16 amino acids long. The V and J ends lost 5 bases and 0 bases respectively, with 13 bases between them. The germline CDR1 and CDR2 sequences are SGHTA and FQGNSA. CDR3 loop: CASSIHRVTNTGELFF. CDR3 nucleotides: TGTGCCAGCAGCATTCACAGGGTAACGAACACCGGGGAGCTGTTTTTT.

This clonotype was observed a handful of times. This chain connects TRBV9 to TRBJ1-1, with 10 bases aligning to TRBD1. Trimming took 0 bases from V and 7 from J; bases not matched to a gene: 15. The germline CDR1 and CDR2 sequences are SGDLS and YYNGEE. The CDR3 is 18 amino acids. The CDR3 here is CASSVGSGTGDSLSEAFF. CDR3 DNA: TGTGCCAGCAGCGTAGGCTCCGGGACAGGGGACTCTTTGAGTGAAGCTTTCTTT.

This chain connects TRBV7-9 to TRBJ2-1; D may be TRBD1 (5 bases). Trimming took off 5 bases at V and 8 bases at J, with 13 bases between the two ends. The length of the CDR3 is 13 residues. Per the germline V gene, CDR1 is SEHNR and CDR2 is FQNEAQ (reference sequence). For the CDR3, the DNA is TGTGCCAGCAGCGCAACCGGCAGGGATGAGCAGTTCTTC. This gives the protein CASSATGRDEQFF.

V usage is TRBV7-6 and J usage is TRBJ2-3; D possibly corresponds to TRBD2 (5 bases). V was clipped by 2 bases and J by 2 bases, with 17 bases between them. CDR1 SGHVS and CDR2 FNYEAQ come from the germline V gene. This CDR3 is built from 17 residues. CDR3 nucleotides: TGTGCCAGCAGCTTACGTAGGGCGGGCGTCCCCACAGATACGCAGTATTTT. Amino acid sequence: CASSLRRAGVPTDTQYF.

The chain couples TRBV7-9 to TRBJ2-7, with 7 positions matching TRBD2. Losses at the gene ends were 5 bases for V and 7 bases for J; bases not matched to a gene: 14. This CDR3 region has 15 residues. Germline assignment: CDR1 SEHNR and CDR2 FQNEAQ (reference sequence). CDR3 bases: TGTGCCAGCAGCGGGAGATCGGAACCGCGGGAGGAGCAGTACTTC. Translation: CASSGRSEPREEQYF.

This clonotype showed up just a few times. The CDR3 bases are TGCAGCGTTGTCTCAGGGGAGCCTGGCTACACCTTC. It translates to CSVVSGEPGYTF. The chain is built from TRBV29-1 and TRBJ1-2, with TRBD1 as a possible D gene (6 bases). Trimming removed 4 bases from V and 7 bases from J, with 13 bases in between. Germline values: CDR1 SQVTM, CDR2 ANQGSEA. The CDR3 consists of 12 residues.

The rearrangement uses TRBV6-2 or TRBV6-3 and TRBJ2-1; TRBD1 might be the D (5 bases). The CDR3 sequence is 14 residues long. Germline CDR1 is MNHEY and CDR2 is SVGEGT. V lost 7 bases and J lost 6, with 16 bases in between. The CDR3 DNA reads as TGTGCCAGCACCCTGGGGCTCCTCTCCAATGAGCAGTTCTTC. Encoded protein: CASTLGLLSNEQFF.

In its sample, this clonotype was seen a few times. At one boundary the junction diverges from the germline segment, which might be a read error. This chain connects TRBV7-7 to TRBJ2-2; D may be TRBD2 (6 bases). The CDR3 totals 17 residues. Germline V gene data show CDR1 as SSHAT and CDR2 as FNYEAQ (reference sequence). The CDR3 bases are TGTGCTAGCAGCTTAGCTCGAGTGGGAGGCGGCACCGGGGAGCTGTTTTTT. It codes for CASSLARVGGGTGELFF.

The rearrangement links TRBV18 to TRBJ1-1; tentative D call: TRBD1 (5 bases). CDR1 is KGHSH, CDR2 LQKENI, per germline. This CDR3 region has 15 residues. V was clipped by 4 bases and J by 3 bases, with 15 bases between them. The CDR3 sequence: CASSLGGRVHTEAFF. DNA for the CDR3: TGTGCCAGCTCACTCGGGGGAAGGGTTCACACTGAAGCTTTCTTT.

This clonotype occurred a few times. The chain has TRBV27 and TRBJ2-7, with TRBD2 as a possible D gene (6 bases). The CDR3 spans 15 residues. Germline loops: CDR1 MNHEY, CDR2 SMNVEV (reference sequence). Trimming removed 8 bases at V and 0 bases at J, with 17 bases between. The CDR3 DNA reads TGTGCCAGCGGACCGATGGGCGGGGCCTCCTACGAGCAGTACTTC. This encodes CASGPMGGASYEQYF.

This clonotype was seen many times. V and J are TRBV29-1 and TRBJ2-5; D gene uncertain. This CDR3 has 14 residues. The germline V gene has CDR1 SQVTM and CDR2 ANQGSEA. The ends were cut back, 4 bases at V and 0 bases at J, with 12 bases in the middle. The chain's CDR3 is CSVGGRNNQETQYF. DNA for the CDR3: TGCAGCGTTGGAGGCAGGAACAACCAAGAGACCCAGTACTTC.

V usage is TRBV20-1 and J usage is TRBJ2-5, with D hard to call. In germline, CDR1 is DFQATT, CDR2 SNEGSKA (reference sequence). The CDR3 has 11 residues. V shed 2 bases and J shed 5 bases, with 6 bases lying between them. CDR3 amino acids: CSARSFETQYF. The DNA of the CDR3 is TGCAGTGCTAGAAGTTTTGAGACCCAGTACTTC.

As to this clonotype: A much larger clonotype is one base distant, so this may be a read error. The V gene is TRBV5-1, the J gene TRBJ2-2; TRBD1 matches at 8 bases. With 4 bases clipped from V and 6 bases from J, the junction kept 11 bases outside the gene matches. The CDR3 sequence is 16 residues long. CDR1 is SGHRS and CDR2 is YFSETQ in the germline V gene. The CDR3 DNA follows: TGCGCCAGCAGCACCAGGGGGCTGGTAACGGCCGGGGAGCTGTTTTTT. The encoded protein is CASSTRGLVTAGELFF.

J is TRBJ2-2 and V is TRBV5-1; 10 bases map to TRBD2. The CDR3 is made up of 14 amino acids. CDR1 is SGHRS and CDR2 is YFSETQ in the germline V gene. V was pared by 7 bases and J by 7 bases, with 7 bases of the junction left unmatched. The CDR3 protein is CASQLAGVFGELFF. The CDR3 coding sequence is TGCGCCAGCCAGCTAGCGGGAGTGTTCGGGGAGCTGTTTTTT. The full variable domain, rest sourced from reference TRBV5-1 and TRBJ2-2, is KAGVTQTPRYLIKTRGQQVTLSCSPISGHRSVSWYQQTPGQGLQFLFEYFSETQRNKGNFPGRFSGRQFSNSRSEMNVSTLELGDSALYLCASQLAGVFGELFFGEGSRLTVL.

This clonotype came up a few times. The chain joins TRBV25-1 to TRBJ2-7; possible D gene TRBD2, 6 bases. The CDR3 totals 15 residues. With 6 bases removed from V and 0 bases from J, the gap between germline ends came to 15 bases. In germline, CDR1 is MGHDK, CDR2 SYGVNS. CDR3 nucleotides: TGTGCCAGCAGGCACGGGCGGGGCCCCTCCTACGAGCAGTACTTC. It is translated as CASRHGRGPSYEQYF.